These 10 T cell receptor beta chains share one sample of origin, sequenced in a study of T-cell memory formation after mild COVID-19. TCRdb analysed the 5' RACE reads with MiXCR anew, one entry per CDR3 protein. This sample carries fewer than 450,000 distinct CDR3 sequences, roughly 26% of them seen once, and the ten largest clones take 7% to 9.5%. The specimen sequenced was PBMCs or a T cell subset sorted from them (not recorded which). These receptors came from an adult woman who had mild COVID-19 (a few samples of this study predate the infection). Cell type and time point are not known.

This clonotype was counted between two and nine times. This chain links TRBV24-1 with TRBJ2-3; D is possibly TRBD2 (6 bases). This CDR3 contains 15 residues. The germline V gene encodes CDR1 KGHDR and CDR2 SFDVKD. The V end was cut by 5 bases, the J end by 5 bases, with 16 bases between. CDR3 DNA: TGTGCCACCAGTGGTTCTGGGACTTCCATAGATACGCAGTATTTT. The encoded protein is CATSGSGTSIDTQYF.

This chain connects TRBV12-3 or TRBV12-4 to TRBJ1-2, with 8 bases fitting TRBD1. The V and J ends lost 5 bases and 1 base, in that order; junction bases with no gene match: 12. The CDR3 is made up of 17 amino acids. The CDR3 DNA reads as TGTGCCAGCAGTCCAGGGGGACAGGCGAAAATTAACTATGGCTACACCTTC. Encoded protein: CASSPGGQAKINYGYTF.

This chain's CDR3 is CASSFIQRGGEETQYF. The CDR3 nucleotides read TGTGCCAGCAGCTTTATTCAGCGGGGGGGCGAGGAGACCCAGTACTTC. The chain combines TRBV7-9 with TRBJ2-5; 10 bases match TRBD2. V was clipped by 3 bases and J by 5 bases; unmatched bases: 9. The CDR3 covers 16 residues. Germline CDR1 and CDR2: SEHNR and FQNEAQ (reference sequence).

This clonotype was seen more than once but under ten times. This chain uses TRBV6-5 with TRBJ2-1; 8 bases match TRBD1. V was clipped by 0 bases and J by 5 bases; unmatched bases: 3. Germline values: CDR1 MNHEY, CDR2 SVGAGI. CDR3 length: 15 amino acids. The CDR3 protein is CASSYSRQGNNEQFF. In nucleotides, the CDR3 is TGTGCCAGCAGTTACTCAAGACAGGGGAACAATGAGCAGTTCTTC.

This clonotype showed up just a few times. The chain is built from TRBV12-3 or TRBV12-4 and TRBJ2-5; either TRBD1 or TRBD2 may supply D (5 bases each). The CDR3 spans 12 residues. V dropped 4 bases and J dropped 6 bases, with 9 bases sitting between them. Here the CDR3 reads CASSSGSQTQYF. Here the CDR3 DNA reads TGTGCCAGCAGTTCAGGGAGTCAGACCCAGTACTTC.

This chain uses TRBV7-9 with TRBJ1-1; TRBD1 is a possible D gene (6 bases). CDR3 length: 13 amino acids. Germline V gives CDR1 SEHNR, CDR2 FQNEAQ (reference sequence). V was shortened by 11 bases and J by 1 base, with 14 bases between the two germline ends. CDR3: CAARGGPNTEAFF. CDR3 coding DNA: TGTGCCGCCCGGGGGGGCCCGAACACTGAAGCTTTCTTT.

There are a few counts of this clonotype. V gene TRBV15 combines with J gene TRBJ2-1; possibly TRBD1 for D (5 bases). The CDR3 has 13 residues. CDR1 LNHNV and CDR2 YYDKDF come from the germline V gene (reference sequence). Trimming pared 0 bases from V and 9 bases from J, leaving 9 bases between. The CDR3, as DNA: TGTGCCACCAGCAGAGATGGTAGGGGTGAGCAGTTCTTC. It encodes CATSRDGRGEQFF.

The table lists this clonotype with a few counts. This CDR3 reads CASSLEMTQAFF. The DNA for the CDR3 is TGTGCCAGCAGCTTAGAGATGACACAAGCTTTCTTT. This rearrangement joins TRBV13 to TRBJ1-1, with D unresolved. V lost 1 base to trimming and J lost 9 bases, with 9 bases between them. This CDR3 is built from 12 residues. CDR1 and CDR2 (germline): PRHDT, FYEKMQ (reference sequence).

The CDR3 loop reads CASSPRSLYYGYTF. The CDR3 DNA is TGTGCCAGCAGTCCCCGGTCTCTCTACTATGGCTACACCTTC. The chain combines TRBV12-3 or TRBV12-4 with TRBJ1-2; D call uncertain. This CDR3 spans 14 amino acids. The V end lost 5 bases, the J end lost 3 bases, and 13 bases lay between the germline ends.

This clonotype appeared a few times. The CDR3: CASSEVGTEAFF. The DNA of the CDR3 is TGTGCCAGCAGTGAAGTCGGCACTGAAGCTTTCTTT. The rearrangement links TRBV6-1 to TRBJ1-1, with D unresolved. This CDR3 region has 12 residues. V dropped 1 base and J dropped 4 bases, with 4 bases sitting between them. In germline, CDR1 is MNHNS, CDR2 SASEGT.